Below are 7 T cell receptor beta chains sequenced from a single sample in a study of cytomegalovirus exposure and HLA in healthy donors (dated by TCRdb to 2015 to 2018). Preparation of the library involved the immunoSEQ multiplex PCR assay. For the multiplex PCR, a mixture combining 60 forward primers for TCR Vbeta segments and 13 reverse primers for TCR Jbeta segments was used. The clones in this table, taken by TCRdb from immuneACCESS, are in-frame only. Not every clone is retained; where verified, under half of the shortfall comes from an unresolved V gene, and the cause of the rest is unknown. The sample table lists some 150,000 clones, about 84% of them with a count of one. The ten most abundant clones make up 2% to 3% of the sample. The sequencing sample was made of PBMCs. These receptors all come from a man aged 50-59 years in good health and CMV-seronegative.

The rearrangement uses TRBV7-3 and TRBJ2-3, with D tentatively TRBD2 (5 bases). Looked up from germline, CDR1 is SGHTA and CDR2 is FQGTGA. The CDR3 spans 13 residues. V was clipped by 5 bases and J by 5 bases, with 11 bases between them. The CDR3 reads CASSPTGLDTQYF. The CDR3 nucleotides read TGTGCCAGCAGCCCCACGGGGTTAGATACGCAGTATTTT.

As DNA, the CDR3 is TGTGCCAGCAGTGCCCAACAGGGGTTGGTATGGGCCAACGTCCTGACTTTC. Amino acids: CASSAQQGLVWANVLTF. The chain has TRBV6-1 and TRBJ2-6; 7 bases match TRBD1. Germline V lookup: CDR1 MNHNS, CDR2 SASEGT. V shed 4 bases and J 5 bases; nucleotides not matched to a gene: 11. The CDR3 extends over 17 amino acids.

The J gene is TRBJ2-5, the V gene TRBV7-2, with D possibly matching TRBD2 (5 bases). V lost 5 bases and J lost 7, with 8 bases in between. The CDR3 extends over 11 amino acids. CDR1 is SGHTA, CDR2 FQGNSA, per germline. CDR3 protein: CASSPLATQYF. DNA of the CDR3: TGTGCCAGCAGCCCCCTAGCGACCCAGTACTTC. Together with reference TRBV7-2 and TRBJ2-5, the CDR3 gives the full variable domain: GAGVSQSPSNKVTEKGKDVELRCDPISGHTALYWYRQSLGQGLEFLIYFQGNSAPDKSGLPSDRFSAERTGGSVSTLTIQRTQQEDSAVYLCASSPLATQYFGPGTRLLVL.

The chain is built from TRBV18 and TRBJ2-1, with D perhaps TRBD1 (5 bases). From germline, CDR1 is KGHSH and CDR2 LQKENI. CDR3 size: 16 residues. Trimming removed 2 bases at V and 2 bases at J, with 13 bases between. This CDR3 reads CASSPAGQRAYNEQFF. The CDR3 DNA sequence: TGTGCCAGCTCACCAGCAGGGCAGAGAGCCTACAATGAGCAGTTCTTC.

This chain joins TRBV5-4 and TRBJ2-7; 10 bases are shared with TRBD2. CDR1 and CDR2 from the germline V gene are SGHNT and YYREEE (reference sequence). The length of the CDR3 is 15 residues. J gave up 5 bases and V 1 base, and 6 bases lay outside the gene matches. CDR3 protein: CASSLRSGRVDEQYF. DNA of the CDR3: TGTGCCAGCAGCTTGCGAAGCGGGAGGGTCGACGAGCAGTACTTC.

The CDR3 nucleotides read TGTGCCAGCAGCCTCGGCGGGACAGGGAGCAATCAGCCCCAGCATTTT. Its translation: CASSLGGTGSNQPQHF. The J gene is TRBJ1-5, the V gene TRBV13; TRBD1 agrees at 9 bases. This CDR3 is built from 16 residues. Germline CDR1 is PRHDT and CDR2 is FYEKMQ (reference sequence). Unmatched junction bases numbered 6, after V lost 5 bases and J lost 1 base.

The DNA for the CDR3 is TGTGCCAGTAGTATCCGAGACAGGACCGAGGGGAACTATAATTCACCCCTCCACTTT. Translation: CASSIRDRTEGNYNSPLHF. The chain carries TRBV19 and TRBJ1-6; maybe TRBD1 (6 bases). Trimming removed 3 bases from V and 3 bases from J, with 21 bases in between. Germline-derived CDR1 and CDR2 are LNHDA and SQIVND (reference sequence). The CDR3 spans 19 residues. The full variable domain, with the rest looked up from reference TRBV19 and TRBJ1-6, is DGGITQSPKYLFRKEGQNVTLSCEQNLNHDAMYWYRQDPGQGLRLIYYSQIVNDFQKGDIAEGYSVSREKKESFPLTVTSAQKNPTAFYLCASSIRDRTEGNYNSPLHFGNGTRLTVT.